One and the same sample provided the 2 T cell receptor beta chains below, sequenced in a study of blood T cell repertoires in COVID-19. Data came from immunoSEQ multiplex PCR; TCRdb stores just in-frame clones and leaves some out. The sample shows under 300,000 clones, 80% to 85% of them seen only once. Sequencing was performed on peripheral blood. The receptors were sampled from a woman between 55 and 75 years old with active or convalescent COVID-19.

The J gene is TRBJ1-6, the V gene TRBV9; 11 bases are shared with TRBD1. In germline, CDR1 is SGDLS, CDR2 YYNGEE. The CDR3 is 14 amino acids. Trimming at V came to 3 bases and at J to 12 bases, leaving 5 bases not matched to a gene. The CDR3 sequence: CASSEDRGRLPLHF. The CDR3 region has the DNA TGTGCCAGCAGCGAGGACAGGGGGCGCTTACCCCTCCACTTT.

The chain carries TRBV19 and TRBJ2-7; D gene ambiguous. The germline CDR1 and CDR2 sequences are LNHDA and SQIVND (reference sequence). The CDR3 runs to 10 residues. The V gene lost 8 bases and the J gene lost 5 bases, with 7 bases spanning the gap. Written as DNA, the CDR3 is TGTGCCAGTCCCATCAACGAGCAGTACTTC. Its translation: CASPINEQYF.